The rows below give T cell receptor beta chains drawn from one sample of a study of OX40 agonist ivuxolimab in advanced cancers. Assay used: immunoSEQ multiplex PCR; TCRdb lists only in-frame clones, some missing. The sample carries approximately 94,000 clones, 91% recorded once. Sample: CD4+ or CD8+ T cells sorted from blood, taken in a trial of the OX40 agonist ivuxolimab. Source of these receptors: an adult with an advanced solid tumor such as melanoma, head and neck, liver or kidney cancer. Both conserved end residues are part of each CDR3. A D gene is named only where the DNA matches it firmly. For some rows the clone size is stated as once, few or many, or as a class when expanded; others skip it.

V gene	D gene	clone size	J gene	CDR3 protein	CDR3 DNA
TRBV7-3	.	once	TRBJ2-3	CASSLGNSRDTQYF	TGTGCCAGCAGCTTAGGGAACAGCAGGGATACGCAGTATTTT
TRBV23-1	.	.	TRBJ1-1	CASSQSLQGGTEAFF	TGCGCCAGCAGTCAATCACTTCAGGGAGGCACTGAAGCTTTCTTT
TRBV10-3	.	.	TRBJ2-1	CAISEGQGGSYNEQFF	TGTGCCATCAGCGAAGGGCAGGGGGGTTCCTACAATGAGCAGTTCTTC
TRBV28	.	.	TRBJ1-3	CASSSVGSGNTIYF	TGTGCCAGCAGTTCGGTGGGCTCTGGAAACACCATATATTTT
TRBV28	TRBD1	.	TRBJ1-2	CASSSQQGARGYTF	TGTGCCAGCAGTTCGCAACAGGGGGCGAGGGGCTACACCTTC
TRBV19	.	once	TRBJ1-2	CASSIKSGTSYGYTF	TGTGCCAGTAGTATAAAATCCGGGACAAGCTATGGCTACACCTTC
TRBV5-8	TRBD1	.	TRBJ1-5	CASSPGQASNQPQHF	TGTGCCAGCAGCCCGGGACAGGCTAGCAATCAGCCCCAGCATTTT
TRBV7-9	.	.	TRBJ2-5	CASSRYGQFKETQYF	TGTGCCAGCAGTAGATATGGTCAGTTCAAAGAGACCCAGTACTTC
TRBV19	.	.	TRBJ1-1	CATYNRVSNTEAFF	TGTGCCACTTATAACAGGGTTTCGAACACTGAAGCTTTCTTT
TRBV7-2	TRBD2	.	TRBJ2-7	CASRTNWGLAGESYEQYF	TGTGCCAGCAGAACTAACTGGGGACTAGCGGGAGAAAGCTACGAGCAGTACTTC
TRBV5-5	TRBD2	.	TRBJ2-7	CASSLWLAGVSEQYF	TGTGCCAGCAGCTTGTGGCTAGCGGGAGTAAGTGAGCAGTACTTC
TRBV7-2	.	once	TRBJ2-7	CASSSQTWTYEQYF	TGTGCCAGCAGCTCCCAGACTTGGACCTACGAGCAGTACTTC
TRBV2	TRBD1	.	TRBJ2-2	CASEGQGGSSGELFF	TGTGCCAGCGAGGGACAGGGGGGTTCGTCCGGGGAGCTGTTTTTT
TRBV5-1	.	.	TRBJ2-5	CASSPNWGGETQYF	TGCGCCAGCAGCCCGAACTGGGGTGGAGAGACCCAGTACTTC
TRBV5-1	TRBD1	.	TRBJ1-4	CASSTGQGVEKLFF	TGCGCCAGCAGCACGGGACAGGGGGTCGAAAAACTGTTTTTT
TRBV29-1	.	.	TRBJ1-1	CSAKTPNTEAFF	TGCAGCGCCAAAACACCGAACACTGAAGCTTTCTTT
TRBV6-5	.	.	TRBJ2-7	CASSPRGLPSYEQYF	TGTGCCAGCAGTCCAAGGGGACTGCCCTCCTACGAGCAGTACTTC
TRBV28	.	few	TRBJ1-2	CASSRYRESYGYTF	TGTGCCAGCTCTAGGTACAGGGAGAGCTATGGCTACACCTTC
TRBV11-2	.	once	TRBJ2-1	CASSSGRRGEQFF	TGTGCCAGCAGCTCAGGGAGGCGGGGTGAGCAGTTCTTC
TRBV11-3	.	once	TRBJ1-1	CASSLGGVDTEAFF	TGTGCCAGCAGCTTAGGAGGGGTGGACACTGAAGCTTTCTTT
TRBV5-4	TRBD1	.	TRBJ1-1	CASSPQGENAKAFF	TGTGCCAGCAGCCCACAGGGGGAGAATGCTAAAGCTTTCTTT
TRBV6-6	TRBD1	.	TRBJ2-7	CASSYRQGPYEQYF	TGTGCCAGCAGTTACCGACAGGGCCCCTACGAGCAGTACTTC
TRBV6-1	.	.	TRBJ2-3	CASSQHSNTQYF	TGTGCCAGCAGCCAACATTCGAATACGCAGTATTTT
TRBV5-1	.	few	TRBJ2-1	CASRTDQYNEQFF	TGCGCCAGCAGAACGGACCAATACAATGAGCAGTTCTTC
TRBV6-6	.	.	TRBJ2-2	CASSSETGELFF	TGTGCCAGCAGTTCGGAGACCGGGGAGCTGTTTTTT
TRBV18	TRBD1	.	TRBJ1-2	CASSPSPGTGMDGYTF	TGTGCCAGCTCACCCTCGCCTGGGACAGGGATGGATGGCTACACCTTC
TRBV7-2	.	.	TRBJ2-7	CASSFDGYEQYF	TGTGCCAGCAGCTTTGACGGCTACGAGCAGTACTTC
TRBV7-3	.	.	TRBJ2-1	CASSPPGGGSYNEQFF	TGTGCCAGTAGCCCACCAGGGGGGGGGTCCTACAATGAGCAGTTCTTC
TRBV18	.	.	TRBJ2-7	CASSTGVGGEQYF	TGTGCCAGCTCAACAGGCGTGGGTGGCGAGCAGTACTTC
TRBV19	.	.	TRBJ1-5	CASSLTNQPQHF	TGTGCCAGTTCACTGACCAATCAGCCCCAGCATTTT
TRBV7-2	.	.	TRBJ2-5	CASSTRRGGETQYF	TGTGCCAGCAGCACTAGGCGGGGAGGAGAGACCCAGTACTTC
TRBV4-1	TRBD2	.	TRBJ2-1	CASSQVAGTSGGFSYNEQFF	TGCGCCAGCAGCCAAGTGGCCGGGACTAGCGGGGGATTCTCCTACAATGAGCAGTTCTTC
TRBV4-2	TRBD2	.	TRBJ2-3	CASSQLAGGRSSTDTQYF	TGTGCCAGCAGCCAGCTAGCGGGAGGGCGGAGTAGCACAGATACGCAGTATTTT
TRBV7-6	TRBD2	.	TRBJ2-7	CASSREAGSHEQYF	TGTGCCAGCAGCCGAGAAGCGGGGTCTCACGAGCAGTACTTC
TRBV7-2	.	.	TRBJ2-5	CASSLVYQETQYF	TGTGCCAGCAGCTTAGTGTACCAAGAGACCCAGTACTTC
TRBV2	.	.	TRBJ2-3	CASRDFSDTQYF	TGTGCCAGCCGAGACTTTTCAGATACGCAGTATTTT
TRBV11-2	.	.	TRBJ1-2	CASSALNGGHNYGYTF	TGTGCCAGCAGCGCCCTCAACGGAGGGCATAACTATGGCTACACCTTC
TRBV11-2	TRBD2	.	TRBJ2-1	CASSMIGLAGGRNEQFF	TGTGCCAGCAGCATGATCGGACTAGCGGGAGGACGGAATGAGCAGTTCTTC
TRBV7-2	TRBD1	.	TRBJ1-2	CASSLRPRTGVDYGYTF	TGTGCCAGCAGCCTAAGACCTCGGACAGGGGTGGACTATGGCTACACCTTC
TRBV19	.	.	TRBJ1-1	CASSIIGGSDTEAFF	TGTGCCAGTAGTATTATTGGAGGGTCCGACACTGAAGCTTTCTTT
TRBV5-1	.	.	TRBJ2-1	CASSSLRKTSDEQFF	TGCGCCAGCAGCTCTCTCCGAAAGACGAGCGATGAGCAGTTCTTC
TRBV11-3	.	.	TRBJ2-7	CASSLEPGPAHEQYF	TGTGCCAGCAGCTTAGAACCAGGGCCGGCCCACGAGCAGTACTTC
TRBV11-3	.	.	TRBJ1-5	CASSFLPSWLRQPQHF	TGTGCCAGCAGCTTTTTACCATCGTGGTTGAGACAGCCCCAGCATTTT
TRBV19	TRBD1	.	TRBJ2-2	CADGRDRDTEETGELFF	TGTGCGGATGGCAGGGACAGGGATACCGAAGAGACCGGGGAGCTGTTTTTT
TRBV11-2	.	.	TRBJ2-5	CASTAWATGSGETQYF	TGTGCCAGCACCGCGTGGGCCACAGGGAGCGGAGAGACCCAGTACTTC
TRBV11-2	.	.	TRBJ2-1	CASSSGTPSYNEQFF	TGTGCCAGCAGCTCGGGGACCCCTTCCTACAATGAGCAGTTCTTC
TRBV28	.	.	TRBJ1-4	CASSRRILGGEKLFF	TGTGCCAGCAGTCGACGGATCCTTGGGGGTGAAAAACTGTTTTTT
TRBV10-3	.	.	TRBJ2-5	CAISESATGTGPSRANF	TGTGCCATCAGTGAGTCGGCCACCGGGACTGGACCCTCAAGGGCGAACTTC
TRBV28	TRBD1	once	TRBJ2-3	CASTMYQGARSTDTQYF	TGTGCCAGCACCATGTATCAGGGGGCGCGAAGCACAGATACGCAGTATTTT
TRBV19	.	.	TRBJ2-5	CASSAYQETQYF	TGTGCCAGTAGTGCGTACCAAGAGACCCAGTACTTC
TRBV2	TRBD2	.	TRBJ2-3	CASSLAGVADTQYF	TGTGCCAGCAGTCTAGCGGGAGTCGCAGATACGCAGTATTTT
TRBV6-6	TRBD2	once	TRBJ2-1	CASSTRASGAYNEQFF	TGTGCCAGCTCTACAAGGGCTAGCGGGGCCTACAATGAGCAGTTCTTC
TRBV5-1	.	.	TRBJ1-1	CASSLRFQGKYNWYTEAFF	TGCGCCAGCAGCTTAAGATTTCAGGGAAAGTATAATTGGTACACTGAAGCTTTCTTT
TRBV27	.	.	TRBJ2-2	CASSLLGLVTGELFF	TGTGCCAGCAGTCTGTTAGGGTTGGTCACCGGGGAGCTGTTTTTT
TRBV30	TRBD1	.	TRBJ2-7	CAWSLQGQSYEQYF	TGTGCCTGGAGCCTACAGGGGCAATCCTACGAGCAGTACTTC
TRBV28	.	.	TRBJ2-5	CASSLVRETQYF	TGTGCCAGCAGTTTGGTAAGGGAGACCCAGTACTTC
TRBV19	.	.	TRBJ2-7	CASSIDPRDSYEQYF	TGTGCCAGTAGTATAGATCCTCGGGACTCCTACGAGCAGTACTTC
TRBV5-1	.	.	TRBJ1-1	CARSPTGSNTEAFF	TGCGCCCGCAGCCCCACAGGGTCAAACACTGAAGCTTTCTTT
TRBV7-9	.	.	TRBJ1-3	CASSGSRVITGNTIYF	TGTGCCAGCAGCGGATCCAGGGTCATCACTGGAAACACCATATATTTT